The source of this T cell receptor (beta chain) is a study of T-cell memory formation after mild COVID-19. Study findings and constraints: Second-wave clones that peaked on day 37 lacked confirmed SARS-CoV-2 specificity.

Germline loops: CDR1 MDHEN, CDR2 SYDVKM. With 3 bases clipped from V and 5 bases from J, the junction kept 7 bases outside the gene matches. CDR3 length equals 15 residues. A word on this clonotype: Its antigen is unidentified.

TCRalpha and TCRbeta libraries used 5'RACE with constant-segment primers and UMIs. MiXCR, applied by TCRdb to the 5' RACE reads, yields one record per CDR3 protein. This table has approximately 340,000 distinct CDR3 sequences, roughly 15% appearing once. The sequenced sample consisted of PBMCs or a T cell subset sorted from them (not recorded which). This receptor was identified in a young man who had mild COVID-19 (a few samples of this study predate the infection). Cell type and time point are not known. V is TRBV28 and J is TRBJ1-1; 9 bases map to TRBD1. DNA of the CDR3: TGTGCCAGCAGTTTTCCCGGGACAGGGCGTACTGAAGCTTTCTTT. The encoded protein is CASSFPGTGRTEAFF.